This T cell receptor (beta chain) stems from a study of cytomegalovirus exposure and HLA in healthy donors. The study, taken as a whole, reports: Looking again later, the authors saw that most CMV-associated TCR beta chains seemed HLA-restricted.

On this clone: The antigen is unknown.

Use of 60 Vbeta and 13 Jbeta primers characterized the PCR. TCRdb keeps only in-frame clones here, not all; method: immunoSEQ multiplex PCR. The sample contains roughly 120,000 clones, around 74% of which appear only once. The germline V gene encodes CDR1 SQVTM and CDR2 ANQGSEA. The CDR3 has 12 residues. The ends were cut back, 6 bases at V and 4 bases at J, with 10 bases in the middle. The chain uses TRBV29-1 and TRBJ1-3; TRBD1 is a possible D gene (5 bases). The origin of this receptor is a man aged 60-69 years in good health and CMV-seropositive. The sequenced sample consisted of PBMCs. The CDR3 DNA sequence: TGCAGCGTCGGGACTGCCGGAAACACCATATATTTT. This gives the protein CSVGTAGNTIYF.